The rows below give T cell receptor beta chains drawn from one sample of a study of cytomegalovirus exposure and HLA in healthy donors. The data were produced by immunoSEQ multiplex PCR, yet TCRdb's version contains in-frame clones alone and is incomplete. The repertoire has about 140,000 clones, roughly 77% of them found once; the top ten carry roughly 12%. The sequenced sample consisted of PBMCs. These receptors were collected from a man aged 18 to 29 in good health and CMV-seropositive. The CDR3 runs from the conserved cysteine through the conserved F or W. D genes are given only for firm matches. Not every row has a clone size; where given, it reads once, few, many or a size class.

NA TRBJ2-5 NA TRBV7-2 CASSSWLADQETQYF TGTGCCAGCAGCTCCTGGCTAGCTGATCAAGAGACCCAGTACTTC
NA TRBJ1-2 NA TRBV18 CASQVNGGGLSYGYTF TGTGCCAGCCAAGTCAACGGCGGGGGGCTGAGTTATGGCTACACCTTC
once TRBJ1-2 NA TRBV20-1 CSAPVQYGYTF TGCAGTGCCCCCGTTCAGTATGGCTACACCTTC
NA TRBJ2-1 TRBD2 TRBV7-9 CASSPGLAAAYNEQFF TGTGCCAGCAGCCCAGGACTAGCGGCGGCCTACAATGAGCAGTTCTTC
NA TRBJ2-7 NA TRBV7-9 CASSPLGYEQYF TGTGCCAGCAGCCCGCTCGGCTACGAGCAGTACTTC
NA TRBJ1-5 TRBD1 TRBV2 CASTGQGWDQPQHF TGTGCCAGCACGGGACAGGGATGGGACCAGCCCCAGCATTTT
NA TRBJ2-7 TRBD1 TRBV13 CASSWDRSYEQYF TGTGCCAGCAGCTGGGACAGATCCTACGAGCAGTACTTC
NA TRBJ2-7 TRBD2 TRBV10-3 CATYQHASGGASYEQYF TGTGCCACTTACCAACACGCTAGCGGAGGCGCCTCCTACGAGCAGTACTTC
NA TRBJ2-5 NA TRBV5-1 CASSLGSNGGETQYF TGCGCCAGCAGCTTGGGGTCAAACGGGGGAGAGACCCAGTACTTC
once TRBJ2-1 NA TRBV18 CASSPGRGPPYNEQFF TGTGCCAGCTCACCAGGCAGGGGCCCTCCCTACAATGAGCAGTTCTTC
NA TRBJ1-2 TRBD1 TRBV18 CASSPGQANYGYTF TGTGCCAGCTCACCAGGACAGGCTAACTATGGCTACACCTTC
NA TRBJ1-1 NA TRBV19 CASSIDLNTEAFF TGTGCCAGTAGTATTGACTTGAACACTGAAGCTTTCTTT
NA TRBJ2-5 NA TRBV29-1 CSARRVIQETQYF TGCAGCGCCCGACGGGTGATTCAAGAGACCCAGTACTTC
NA TRBJ2-2 TRBD1 TRBV5-1 CASSSGQGVGELFF TGCGCCAGCAGCTCGGGACAGGGGGTCGGGGAGCTGTTTTTT
NA TRBJ2-2 NA TRBV9 CASSVVSDPNTGELFF TGTGCCAGCAGCGTAGTAAGCGACCCGAACACCGGGGAGCTGTTTTTT
NA TRBJ2-7 TRBD2 TRBV7-2 CASSLGLAVPYEQYF TGTGCCAGCAGCTTGGGACTAGCGGTACCCTACGAGCAGTACTTC
NA TRBJ1-1 TRBD1 TRBV7-9 CASSLDRGTTEAFF TGTGCCAGCAGCCTAGACAGGGGGACCACTGAAGCTTTCTTT
NA TRBJ2-7 NA TRBV4-1 CASSQAFSLSYEQYF TGCGCCAGCAGCCAAGCTTTTAGTTTGTCCTACGAGCAGTACTTC
NA TRBJ2-3 TRBD2 TRBV13 CASRTQTSGRAAGTDTQYF TGTGCCAGCAGAACTCAGACTAGCGGGAGGGCCGCGGGGACAGATACGCAGTATTTT
NA TRBJ1-2 NA TRBV27 CASSPEGVHGYTF TGTGCCAGCAGCCCTGAGGGGGTTCATGGCTACACCTTC
NA TRBJ2-7 NA TRBV27 CASSEGTFYEQYF TGTGCCAGCAGTGAGGGGACTTTCTACGAGCAGTACTTC
few TRBJ2-7 NA TRBV6-6 CASSERSGLIPYEQYF TGTGCCAGCAGCGAAAGGTCAGGGCTTATCCCCTACGAGCAGTACTTC
NA TRBJ2-7 TRBD1 TRBV7-2 CASSRDRSYEQYF TGTGCCAGCAGCAGGGACAGGTCCTACGAGCAGTACTTC